This T cell receptor beta chain came from a study of blood T cell repertoires in COVID-19 (dated by TCRdb to the early 2020s). Background for the entire study: Samples covering the acute and convalescent phases of COVID-19 were provided by collaborators in the United States, Italy and Spain. The repertoires were made available in a free public database intended to serve as a resource for research on the immune response to SARS-CoV-2. The material from the prospective study consisted of cDNA or gDNA derived from T cells, B-cell-depleted T cells, or PBMCs. The dataset comprised deeply sampled blood TCRbeta repertoires from subjects exposed to, actively infected with, or recovered from COVID-19. Nearly every sample came with metadata listing a de-identified subject ID, COVID-19 status, age in years and sex. HLA class I and class II types, where available, came from metadata supplied by the sample provider rather than from assay-based typing. The samples were drawn from the first 160 participants of the ongoing ImmuneRACE study and from 950 to 1,500 subjects provided by 6 global collaborators.

Participants in the prospective study were enrolled through a virtual design, were aged roughly 18 to 100 years, and lived in 24 United States geographic areas. In the prospective study, participants were assigned to cohorts based on the clinical history participants reported in a screening survey and a study questionnaire. Recovered participants in ImmuneRACE Cohort 3 were defined as having two consecutive negative NP/OP PCR tests, clearance from a healthcare professional, or resolution of symptoms. In the prospective study, whole blood, serum and a nasopharyngeal or oropharyngeal swab were collected from each participant by mobile phlebotomists. Over an approximately 2-month period, participants in the prospective study had the option of providing additional blood draws and questionnaires. Before DNA extraction, prospective study blood samples were shipped either frozen or at room temperature.

The sample holds one count of this clone. The specificity of this receptor is unknown. Nothing much larger sits one base from this clone, and base qualities are not available. TCRbeta CDR3 regions were amplified from genomic DNA by means of the immunoSEQ Assay, a bias-controlled multiplex PCR. The authors' pipeline ran thus. The number of nucleated cells in each sample was estimated from the amplification of reference gene primers within the assay. To quantify the absolute abundance of each unique TCRbeta CDR3 rearrangement, sequence reads were collapsed and filtered. For each sample, productive Simpson clonality was calculated as the square root of Simpson's diversity index over productive rearrangements. What TCRdb holds here is the immuneACCESS table cut down to in-frame rearrangements. Part of the clones is not present; checked against another copy, under half of the missing clones reflect an unresolved V gene, and the others are unexplained. The V and J calls and clone size come from that table; D and trimming were worked out from the DNA. The sample table lists a few hundred thousand clones, about 85% of them with a count of one. The ten biggest clones cover roughly a sixth of the sample.

The paper's findings and limits, for the study overall: The quantity of clinical and demographic metadata differed by source and by participant and was supplied without curation.

The germline V gene (reference sequence) supplies CDR1 GTSNPN and CDR2 SVGIG. There are 16 amino acids in the CDR3, from cysteine to phenylalanine inclusive. Only the CDR3 region is kept as DNA, spanning 48 bases read in frame from base 1. The junction carries 21 bases between V and J, which are trimmed by 5 bases and 4 bases respectively. Input material: PBMCs or T cells enriched from blood (not recorded which). The receptor was isolated from a man aged 40-49 years who had recovered from COVID-19. The sequence links TRBV30 to TRBJ1-5, with TRBD1 tentatively as D gene (5 bases match). CDR3 sequence: CAWGLRGTAINQPQHF. The DNA reads TGTGCCTGGGGGCTACGCGGGACCGCTATTAATCAGCCCCAGCATTTT.